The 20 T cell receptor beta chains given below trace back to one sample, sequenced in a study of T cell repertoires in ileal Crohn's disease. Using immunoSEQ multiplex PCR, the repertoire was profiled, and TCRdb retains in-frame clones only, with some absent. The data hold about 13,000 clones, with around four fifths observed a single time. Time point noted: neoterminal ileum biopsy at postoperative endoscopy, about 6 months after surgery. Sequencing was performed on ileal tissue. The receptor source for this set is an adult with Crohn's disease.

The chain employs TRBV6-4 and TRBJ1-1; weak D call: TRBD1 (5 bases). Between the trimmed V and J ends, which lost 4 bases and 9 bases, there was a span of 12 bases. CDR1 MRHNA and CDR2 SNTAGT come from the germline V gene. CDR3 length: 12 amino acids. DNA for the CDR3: TGTGCCAGCAGTGTTCAGGGTGGGAAAGCTTTCTTT. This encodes CASSVQGGKAFF.

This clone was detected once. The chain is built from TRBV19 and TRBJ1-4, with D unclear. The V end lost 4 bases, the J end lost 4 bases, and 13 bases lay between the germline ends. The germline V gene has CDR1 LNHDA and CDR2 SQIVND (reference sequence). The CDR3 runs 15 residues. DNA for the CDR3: TGTGCCAGTAGTAATTTGGGTCGGAGTAATGAAAAACTGTTTTTT. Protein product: CASSNLGRSNEKLFF.

DNA of the CDR3: TGTGCCAGCTCCCTCAACCGTATAGCGGACCTCTCCTACAATGAGCAGTTCTTC. Its translation is CASSLNRIADLSYNEQFF. This rearrangement joins TRBV18 to TRBJ2-1; weak D call: TRBD2 (6 bases). The CDR3 is made up of 18 amino acids. Germline lookup yields CDR1 KGHSH and CDR2 LQKENI. Trimming removed 6 bases at V and 0 bases at J, with 21 bases between.

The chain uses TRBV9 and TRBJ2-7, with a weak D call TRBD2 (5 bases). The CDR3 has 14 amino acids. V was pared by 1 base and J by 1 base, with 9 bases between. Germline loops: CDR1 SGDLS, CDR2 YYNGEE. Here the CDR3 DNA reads TGTGCCAGCAGCGTAACCTGGGAGTCCTACGAGCAGTACTTC. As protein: CASSVTWESYEQYF. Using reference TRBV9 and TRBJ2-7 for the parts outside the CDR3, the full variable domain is DSGVTQTPKHLITATGQRVTLRCSPRSGDLSVYWYQQSLDQGLQFLIQYYNGEERAKGNILERFSAQQFPDLHSELNLSSLELGDSALYFCASSVTWESYEQYFGPGTRLTVT.

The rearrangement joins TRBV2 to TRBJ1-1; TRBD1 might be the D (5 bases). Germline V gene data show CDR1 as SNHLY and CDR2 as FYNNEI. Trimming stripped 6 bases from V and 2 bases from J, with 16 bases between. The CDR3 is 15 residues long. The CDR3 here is CASSPSLGVNTEAFF. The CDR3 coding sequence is TGTGCCAGCAGCCCCTCCCTAGGGGTTAACACTGAAGCTTTCTTT. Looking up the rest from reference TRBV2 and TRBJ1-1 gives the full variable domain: EPEVTQTPSHQVTQMGQEVILRCVPISNHLYFYWYRQILGQKVEFLVSFYNNEISEKSEIFDDQFSVERPDGSNFTLKIRSTKLEDSAMYFCASSPSLGVNTEAFFGQGTRLTVV.

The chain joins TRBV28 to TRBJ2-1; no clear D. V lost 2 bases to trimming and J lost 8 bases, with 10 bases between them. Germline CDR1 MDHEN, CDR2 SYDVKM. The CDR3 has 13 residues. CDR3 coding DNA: TGTGCCAGCAGTTTAGGAGCCGACGATGAGCAGTTCTTC. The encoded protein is CASSLGADDEQFF.

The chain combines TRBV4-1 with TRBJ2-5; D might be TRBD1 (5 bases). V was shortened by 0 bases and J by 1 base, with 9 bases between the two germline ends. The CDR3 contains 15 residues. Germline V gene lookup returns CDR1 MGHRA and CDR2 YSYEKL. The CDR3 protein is CASSQEGHPQETQYF. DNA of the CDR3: TGCGCCAGCAGCCAAGAGGGGCACCCCCAAGAGACCCAGTACTTC.

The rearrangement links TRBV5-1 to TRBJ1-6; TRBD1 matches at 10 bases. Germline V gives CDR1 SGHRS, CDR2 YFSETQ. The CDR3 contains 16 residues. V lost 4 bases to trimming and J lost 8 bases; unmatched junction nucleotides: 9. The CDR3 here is CASSMTGGVVDSPLHF. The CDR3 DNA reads TGCGCCAGCAGCATGACAGGGGGCGTTGTAGATTCACCCCTCCACTTT.

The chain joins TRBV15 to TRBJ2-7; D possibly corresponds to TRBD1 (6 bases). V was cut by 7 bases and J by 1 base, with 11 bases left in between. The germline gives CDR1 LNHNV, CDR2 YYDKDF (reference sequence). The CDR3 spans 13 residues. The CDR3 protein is CATKTGLSYEQYF. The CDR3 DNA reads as TGTGCCACCAAGACAGGTCTTTCCTACGAGCAGTACTTC. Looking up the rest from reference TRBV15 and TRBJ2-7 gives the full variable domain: DAMVIQNPRYQVTQFGKPVTLSCSQTLNHNVMYWYQQKSSQAPKLLFHYYDKDFNNEADTPDNFQSRRPNTSFCFLDIRSPGLGDTAMYLCATKTGLSYEQYFGPGTRLTVT.

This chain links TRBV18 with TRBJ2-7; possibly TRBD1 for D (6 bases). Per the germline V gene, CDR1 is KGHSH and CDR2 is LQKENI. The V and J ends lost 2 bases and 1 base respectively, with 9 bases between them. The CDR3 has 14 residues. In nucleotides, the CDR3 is TGTGCCAGCTCACCAGAGACAGGATCCTACGAGCAGTACTTC. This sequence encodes CASSPETGSYEQYF.

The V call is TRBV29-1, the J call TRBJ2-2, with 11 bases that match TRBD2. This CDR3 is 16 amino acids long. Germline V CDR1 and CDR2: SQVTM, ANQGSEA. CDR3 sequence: CSYRGTSGGNTGELFF. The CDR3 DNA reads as TGCAGTTACCGAGGGACTAGCGGAGGGAACACCGGGGAGCTGTTTTTT.

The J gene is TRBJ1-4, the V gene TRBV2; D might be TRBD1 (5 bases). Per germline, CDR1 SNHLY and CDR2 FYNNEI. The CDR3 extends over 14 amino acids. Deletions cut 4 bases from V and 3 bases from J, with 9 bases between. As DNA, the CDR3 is TGTGCCAGCAGTGCGGGGGAGGCTAATGAAAAACTGTTTTTT. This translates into CASSAGEANEKLFF.

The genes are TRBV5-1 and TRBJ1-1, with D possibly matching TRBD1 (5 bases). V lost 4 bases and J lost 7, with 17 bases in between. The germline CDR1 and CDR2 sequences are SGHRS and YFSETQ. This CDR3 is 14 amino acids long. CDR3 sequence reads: CASSLNLQANEAFF. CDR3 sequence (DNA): TGCGCCAGCAGCCTCAACCTACAGGCCAATGAAGCTTTCTTT.

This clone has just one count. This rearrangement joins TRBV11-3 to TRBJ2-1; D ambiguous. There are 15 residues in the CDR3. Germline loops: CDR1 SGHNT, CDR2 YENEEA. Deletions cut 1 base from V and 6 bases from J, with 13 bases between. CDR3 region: CASSLGLSSVNEQFF. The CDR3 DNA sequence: TGTGCCAGCAGCTTAGGACTCTCAAGTGTCAATGAGCAGTTCTTC. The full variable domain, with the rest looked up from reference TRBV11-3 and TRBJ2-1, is EAGVVQSPRYKIIEKKQPVAFWCNPISGHNTLYWYLQNLGQGPELLIRYENEEAVDDSQLPKDRFSAERLKGVDSTLKIQPAELGDSAVYLCASSLGLSSVNEQFFGPGTRLTVL.

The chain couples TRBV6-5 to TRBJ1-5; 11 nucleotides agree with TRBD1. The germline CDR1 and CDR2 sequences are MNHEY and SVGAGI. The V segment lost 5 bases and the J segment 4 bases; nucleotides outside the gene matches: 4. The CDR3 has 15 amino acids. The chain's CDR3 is CASSRTGGYNQPQHF. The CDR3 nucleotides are TGTGCCAGCAGTCGGACAGGGGGCTATAATCAGCCCCAGCATTTT.

CDR3 bases: TGCGCCAGCAGCTTGGCCGGGACTAGCAACCATGAGCAGTTCTTC. It codes for CASSLAGTSNHEQFF. The V call is TRBV5-1, the J call TRBJ2-1; 9 nucleotides agree with TRBD2. The germline gives CDR1 SGHRS, CDR2 YFSETQ. This CDR3 contains 15 residues. Trimming removed 0 bases from V and 8 bases from J; junction bases left unmatched: 6.

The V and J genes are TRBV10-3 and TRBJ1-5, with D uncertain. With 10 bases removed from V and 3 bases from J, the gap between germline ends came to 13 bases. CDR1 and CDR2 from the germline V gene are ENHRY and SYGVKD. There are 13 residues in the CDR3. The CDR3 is CATRRGFNQPQHF. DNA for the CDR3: TGTGCCACCAGGCGGGGTTTCAATCAGCCCCAGCATTTT.

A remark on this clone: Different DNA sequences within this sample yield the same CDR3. The CDR3 loop reads CSVREETQYF. CDR3 coding DNA: TGCAGCGTCCGAGAAGAGACCCAGTACTTC. This chain connects TRBV29-1 to TRBJ2-5, with unresolved D. The length of the CDR3 is 10 residues. Trimming stripped 6 bases from V and 3 bases from J, with 5 bases between. Germline CDR1 reads SQVTM; CDR2 reads ANQGSEA.

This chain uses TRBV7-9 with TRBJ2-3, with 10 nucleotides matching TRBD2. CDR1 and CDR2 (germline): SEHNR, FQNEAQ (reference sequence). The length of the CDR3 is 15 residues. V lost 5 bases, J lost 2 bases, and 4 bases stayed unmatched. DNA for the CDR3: TGTGCCAGCAGCCCGACTAGCGGGCTCACAGATACGCAGTATTTT. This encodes CASSPTSGLTDTQYF. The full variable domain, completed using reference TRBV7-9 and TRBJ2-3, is DTGVSQNPRHKITKRGQNVTFRCDPISEHNRLYWYRQTLGQGPEFLTYFQNEAQLEKSRLLSDRFSAERPKGSFSTLEIQRTEQGDSAMYLCASSPTSGLTDTQYFGPGTRLTVL.

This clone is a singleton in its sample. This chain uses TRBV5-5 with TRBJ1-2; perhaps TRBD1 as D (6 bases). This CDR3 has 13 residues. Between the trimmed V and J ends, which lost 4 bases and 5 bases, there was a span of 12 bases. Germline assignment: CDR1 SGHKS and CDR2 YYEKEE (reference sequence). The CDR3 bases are TGTGCCAGCAGCGAAAGGGGGGGTTATGGCTACACCTTC. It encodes CASSERGGYGYTF.